This passage covers 13 T cell receptor beta chains from one sample sequenced in a study of CD8+CD57+ T cells in acquired aplastic anemia. Genomic DNA was employed as the template in profiling TCR beta VDJ and CDR3. A single record per CDR3 protein comes from TCRdb applying MiXCR to the reads. The table lists about 130,000 distinct CDR3 sequences, about half of them singletons. Input material: sorted CD4+, CD8+, or CD8+CD57+ T cells (not recorded which) from PBMCs. All receptors derive from a human donor in good health, serving as a control.

This clonotype was recorded many times. The gene calls are TRBV19 and TRBJ1-2, with 10 bases lining up with TRBD1. V trimming: 4 bases; J trimming: 6 bases; junction bases outside the gene matches: 8. The CDR3 extends over 15 amino acids. Germline CDR1 reads LNHDA; CDR2 reads SQIVND (reference sequence). The CDR3: CASSNTGTGVNGYTF. As DNA, the CDR3 is TGTGCCAGTAGTAATACCGGGACAGGGGTTAATGGCTACACCTTC.

This clonotype has ten or more counts. The chain has TRBV10-3 and TRBJ2-2; D may be TRBD2 (7 bases). Germline lookup yields CDR1 ENHRY and CDR2 SYGVKD. The germline V and J ends were trimmed by 5 bases and 7 bases, with 20 bases remaining between them. This CDR3 has 16 amino acids. The CDR3 sequence is CAISNVREGVDGELFF. The CDR3 coding sequence is TGTGCCATCAGTAACGTCAGGGAGGGGGTTGACGGGGAGCTGTTTTTT.

This clonotype appeared a single time. The gene calls are TRBV19 and TRBJ2-1; TRBD1 aligns across 7 bases. The V segment lost 3 bases and the J segment 4 bases; nucleotides outside the gene matches: 3. This CDR3 contains 14 residues. Per the germline V gene, CDR1 is LNHDA and CDR2 is SQIVND (reference sequence). The chain's CDR3 is CASSIADRYNEQFF. The CDR3 bases are TGTGCCAGTAGTATTGCGGACAGGTACAATGAGCAGTTCTTC.

The rearrangement links TRBV30 to TRBJ2-6; a weak D match, TRBD2 (6 bases). Per the germline V gene, CDR1 is GTSNPN and CDR2 is SVGIG (reference sequence). V lost 1 base and J 2 bases, leaving 6 bases between the germline ends. This CDR3 is built from 14 residues. DNA for the CDR3: TGTGCCTGGAGTGGCGGGACTGGGGCCAACGTCCTGACTTTC. The encoded protein is CAWSGGTGANVLTF.

This clonotype occurred many times. The CDR3 loop is CASSPRSDISGNTIYF. The CDR3 nucleotides are TGTGCCAGCAGTCCCAGGTCGGACATTTCTGGAAACACCATATATTTT. The chain recombines TRBV12-3 or TRBV12-4 with TRBJ1-3; tentatively, D is TRBD1 (5 bases). The V end lost 5 bases, the J end lost 1 base, and 15 bases lay between the germline ends. This CDR3 region has 16 residues.

CDR3 in DNA: TGTGCCAGCAGTGCGCGGAGGTGGGAGACCCAGTACTTC. Its protein is CASSARRWETQYF. This chain uses TRBV6-1 with TRBJ2-5; D may be TRBD2 (5 bases). V lost 4 bases to trimming and J lost 5 bases, with 11 bases between them. The CDR3 has 13 amino acids. Germline CDR1 reads MNHNS; CDR2 reads SASEGT.

This clonotype has at least ten counts. The rearrangement links TRBV29-1 to TRBJ1-1; TRBD1 is a possible D gene (5 bases). The CDR3 length is 14 residues. Trimming stripped 4 bases from V and 4 bases from J, with 16 bases between. Germline assignment: CDR1 SQVTM and CDR2 ANQGSEA. CDR3 bases: TGCAGCGTTGTGTCTTTGGGGCACGGCACTGAAGCTTTCTTT. Its translation is CSVVSLGHGTEAFF.

The J gene is TRBJ2-7, the V gene TRBV7-9; TRBD2 matches 7 bases. The CDR3 totals 13 residues. Per germline, CDR1 SEHNR and CDR2 FQNEAQ (reference sequence). V gave up 5 bases and J gave up 4 bases; unmatched junction bases: 5. CDR3 amino acids: CASSARGSYEQYF. DNA for the CDR3: TGTGCCAGCAGCGCGCGGGGGAGTTACGAGCAGTACTTC.

This chain's CDR3 is CANLELGGKGKYSNQPQHF. The CDR3 nucleotides are TGCGCCAACCTAGAATTAGGGGGAAAGGGAAAGTATAGCAATCAGCCCCAGCATTTT. This sequence joins TRBV10-1 and TRBJ1-5, with D perhaps TRBD1 (6 bases). CDR1 and CDR2 (germline): WNHNN, SYGVQD (reference sequence). CDR3 length: 19 residues. The germline V and J ends were trimmed by 10 bases and 0 bases, with 28 bases remaining between them.

V usage is TRBV15 and J usage is TRBJ2-5; 10 bases align to TRBD2. Germline V gene lookup returns CDR1 LNHNV and CDR2 YYDKDF (reference sequence). CDR3 length: 15 amino acids. The trim removed 0 bases at V and 4 bases at J, leaving 2 bases unmatched. In nucleotides, the CDR3 is TGTGCCACCAGCAGAGATGCTAGCGGGGGAGAGACCCAGTACTTC. Translation: CATSRDASGGETQYF.

This clonotype has ten or more counts. This chain connects TRBV6-2 or TRBV6-3 to TRBJ1-1; D gene uncertain. This CDR3 is built from 13 residues. Trimming cost V 0 bases and J 8 bases, with 10 bases left between them. The germline V gene has CDR1 MNHEY and CDR2 SVGEGT. The chain's CDR3 is CASSYSTQSEAFF. For the CDR3, the DNA is TGTGCCAGCAGTTACTCGACCCAAAGCGAAGCTTTCTTT.

The chain uses TRBV2 and TRBJ2-1; D gene ambiguous. The J call may not be correct, given that the DNA end is closer to TRBJ2-7. The CDR3 loop spans 13 amino acids. The V gene's germline CDR1 is SNHLY and CDR2 FYNNEI. CDR3: CASSVPPTSEQYF. In DNA form, the CDR3 reads TGTGCCAGCAGTGTTCCTCCTACGTCGGAGCAGTACTTC.

This clonotype was recorded many times. The gene calls are TRBV3-1 and TRBJ1-1; D not resolved. This CDR3 spans 14 amino acids. V was pared by 2 bases and J by 7 bases, with 14 bases between. Germline CDR1 and CDR2: LGHDT and YNNKEL (reference sequence). The CDR3 DNA reads as TGTGCCAGCAGCCAAAGAGGTGGGCCACTTGAAGCTTTCTTT. Its translation is CASSQRGGPLEAFF. The full variable domain, in which reference TRBV3-1 and TRBJ1-1 provide the parts outside the CDR3, is DTAVSQTPKYLVTQMGNDKSIKCEQNLGHDTMYWYKQDSKKFLKIMFSYNNKELIINETVPNRFSPKSPDKAHLNLHINSLELGDSAVYFCASSQRGGPLEAFFGQGTRLTVV.